This T cell receptor beta chain emerged from a study of shared T cell receptors in the human thymus. The V end lost 4 bases, the J end lost 3 bases, and 9 bases lay between the germline ends. Germline CDR1 and CDR2: MNHEY and SVGAGI. This CDR3 region has 13 residues. Sequencing was performed with immunoSEQ multiplex PCR; in TCRdb, only in-frame clones are kept and a portion is missing. The sample shows under 450,000 clones, approximately 95% of them seen only once. The sequencing input was thymocytes. V and J are TRBV6-5 and TRBJ1-1; no clear D gene. This clonotype originated in a human donor. This CDR3 reads CASSSGRDTEAFF. The CDR3 nucleotides read TGTGCCAGCAGTTCCGGACGGGACACTGAAGCTTTCTTT.